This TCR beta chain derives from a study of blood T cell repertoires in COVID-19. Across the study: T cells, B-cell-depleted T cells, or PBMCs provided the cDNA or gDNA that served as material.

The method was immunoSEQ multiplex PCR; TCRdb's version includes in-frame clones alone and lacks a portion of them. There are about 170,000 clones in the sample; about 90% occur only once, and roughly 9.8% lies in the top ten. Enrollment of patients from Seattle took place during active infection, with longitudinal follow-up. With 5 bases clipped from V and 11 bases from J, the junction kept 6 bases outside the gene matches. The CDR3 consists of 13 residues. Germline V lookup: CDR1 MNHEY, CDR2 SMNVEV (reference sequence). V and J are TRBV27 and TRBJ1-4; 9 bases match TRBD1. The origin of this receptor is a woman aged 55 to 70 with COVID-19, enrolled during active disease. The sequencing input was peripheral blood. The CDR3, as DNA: TGTGCCAGCAGTCGGGACAGGGCTGGGAAACTGTTTTTT. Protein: CASSRDRAGKLFF.